A single sample gave rise to the 21 T cell receptor beta chains below, sequenced in a study of patients and donors after allogeneic stem cell transplantation. TCRdb passed the RT-PCR reads through MiXCR, listing each CDR3 protein once. This table holds about a million distinct CDR3 sequences, about a sixth found once. Sequencing was carried out using blood, either unsorted or a sorted T cell fraction (not recorded which). All receptors derive from a human donor who was either an allogeneic HSCT recipient or a stem cell or donor lymphocyte infusion donor (not recorded which). It is not recorded whose cells these are; they may come from a transplant donor.

At least ten counts were recorded for this clonotype. V usage is TRBV7-3 and J usage is TRBJ1-1, with a possible D match to TRBD1 (5 bases). The CDR3 has 13 residues. Deletions cut 4 bases from V and 4 bases from J, with 10 bases between. The germline V gene has CDR1 SGHTA and CDR2 FQGTGA. The CDR3 spells CASSSRGGTEAFF. Written as DNA, the CDR3 is TGTGCCAGCAGCTCCCGGGGGGGCACTGAAGCTTTCTTT.

The table lists this clonotype with a few counts. The chain carries TRBV20-1 and TRBJ1-6, with D perhaps TRBD1 (5 bases). The CDR3 is 14 residues long. V was pared by 2 bases and J by 13 bases, with 18 bases between. Looked up from germline, CDR1 is DFQATT and CDR2 is SNEGSKA (reference sequence). Written as DNA, the CDR3 is TGCAGTGCTAGATCAGGGTCCAAGTGGGGCCCCCTCCACTTT. Residues: CSARSGSKWGPLHF.

The sample holds a few counts of this clonotype. V gene TRBV2 combines with J gene TRBJ2-5; D call uncertain. V dropped 6 bases and J dropped 5 bases, with 10 bases sitting between them. The V gene's germline CDR1 is SNHLY and CDR2 FYNNEI. There are 12 residues in the CDR3. CDR3 DNA sequence: TGTGCCAGCAGCGATGCGAGGGAGACCCAGTACTTC. Its translation: CASSDARETQYF.

This clonotype was seen many times. The chain combines TRBV5-1 with TRBJ2-1; D remains ambiguous. Germline CDR1 SGHRS, CDR2 YFSETQ. The CDR3 has 15 residues. Trimming stripped 6 bases from V and 2 bases from J, with 15 bases between. The CDR3 loop reads CASTEIGVPYNEQFF. The CDR3 region has the DNA TGCGCCAGCACCGAGATTGGGGTGCCCTACAATGAGCAGTTCTTC. Complete variable domain (other parts from reference TRBV5-1 and TRBJ2-1): KAGVTQTPRYLIKTRGQQVTLSCSPISGHRSVSWYQQTPGQGLQFLFEYFSETQRNKGNFPGRFSGRQFSNSRSEMNVSTLELGDSALYLCASTEIGVPYNEQFFGPGTRLTVL.

V is TRBV20-1 and J is TRBJ1-2; D might be TRBD1 (6 bases). The CDR3 has 11 residues. The V end was cut by 6 bases, the J end by 4 bases, with 9 bases between. CDR1 and CDR2 from the germline V gene are DFQATT and SNEGSKA (reference sequence). The CDR3 reads CSAQGGYGYTF. In DNA form, the CDR3 reads TGCAGTGCCCAAGGGGGCTATGGCTACACCTTC.

This clonotype appeared many times. The CDR3 protein is CASKEGRSPLHF. CDR3 coding DNA: TGTGCCAGCAAAGAGGGCCGTTCACCCCTCCACTTT. The chain employs TRBV12-3 or TRBV12-4 and TRBJ1-6; no definite D call. V was clipped by 7 bases and J by 9 bases, with 10 bases between them. The CDR3 covers 12 residues.

The genes are TRBV12-3 or TRBV12-4 and TRBJ2-3; D gene ambiguous. The CDR3 is 16 residues long. Between the trimmed V and J ends, which lost 0 bases and 0 bases, there was a span of 10 bases. As DNA, the CDR3 is TGTGCCAGCAGTTTAGCGCGCGTATACAGCACAGATACGCAGTATTTT. It is translated as CASSLARVYSTDTQYF.

In this sample, this clonotype turned up a few times. The rearrangement joins TRBV13 to TRBJ2-3, with D possibly TRBD1 on 6 matching bases. The germline V gene encodes CDR1 PRHDT and CDR2 FYEKMQ (reference sequence). Trimming stripped 7 bases from V and 4 bases from J, with 12 bases between. The CDR3 runs 13 residues. The CDR3 coding sequence is TGTGCCAGCAACGACGCAGGGGCAGATACGCAGTATTTT. Amino acid sequence: CASNDAGADTQYF.

This clonotype was seen a few times. The chain uses TRBV7-9 and TRBJ2-7; D uncertain. This CDR3 has 17 amino acids. The germline gives CDR1 SEHNR, CDR2 FQNEAQ (reference sequence). V lost 1 base and J lost 3, with 19 bases in between. The CDR3 DNA is TGTGCCAGCAGCTTAGATGTTCCGGGCCGAGCTCTCTACGAGCAGTACTTC. Translation: CASSLDVPGRALYEQYF.

This clonotype was seen only a few times. J is TRBJ1-5 and V is TRBV12-3 or TRBV12-4; no clear D gene. The length of the CDR3 is 14 residues. Between the trimmed V and J ends, which lost 3 bases and 7 bases, there was a span of 13 bases. The CDR3 nucleotides are TGTGCCAGCAGTTTGATGTGGATCAGCCAGCCCCAGCATTTT. The encoded protein is CASSLMWISQPQHF.

This clonotype was counted ten times or more. This chain joins TRBV4-3 and TRBJ2-5, with D perhaps matching TRBD1 (6 bases). This CDR3 region has 15 residues. Germline assignment: CDR1 LGHNA and CDR2 YSLEER. V was shortened by 0 bases and J by 5 bases, with 13 bases between the two germline ends. CDR3 amino acids: CASSQDAGRGETQYF. The CDR3 DNA reads as TGCGCCAGCAGCCAAGACGCTGGCAGGGGTGAGACCCAGTACTTC.

V gene TRBV12-3 or TRBV12-4 combines with J gene TRBJ2-7; the D gene is possibly TRBD2 (6 bases). The CDR3 contains 14 residues. V was clipped by 6 bases and J by 3 bases, with 15 bases between them. The CDR3 here is CASRARGDDYEQYF. The CDR3 DNA is TGTGCCAGCAGGGCACGCGGGGATGACTACGAGCAGTACTTC.

V usage is TRBV27 and J usage is TRBJ1-2, with D maybe TRBD1 (5 bases). The CDR3 loop spans 14 amino acids. V was pared by 5 bases and J by 6 bases, with 16 bases between. Germline CDR1 is MNHEY and CDR2 is SMNVEV (reference sequence). CDR3 sequence (DNA): TGTGCCAGCAGTCCCCTTTGGGGGTCGGATGGCTACACCTTC. It translates to CASSPLWGSDGYTF.

This chain links TRBV20-1 with TRBJ1-6; D not resolved. Deletions cut 0 bases from V and 10 bases from J, with 7 bases between. Germline V CDR1 and CDR2: DFQATT, SNEGSKA (reference sequence). CDR3 length equals 12 residues. CDR3 sequence (DNA): TGCAGTGCTAGAGATCCAAGCTCACCCCTCCACTTT. Its translation is CSARDPSSPLHF.

This rearrangement joins TRBV20-1 to TRBJ2-2; 11 nucleotides line up with TRBD2. V dropped 3 bases and J dropped 2; count of bases not matched to a gene: 8. Germline CDR1 DFQATT, CDR2 SNEGSKA (reference sequence). The CDR3 contains 17 residues. CDR3 sequence: CSASSLAGGINTGELFF. CDR3 coding DNA: TGCAGTGCTAGTAGTCTAGCGGGGGGAATAAACACCGGGGAGCTGTTTTTT.

The V call is TRBV10-3, the J call TRBJ1-3; no clear D. Per the germline V gene, CDR1 is ENHRY and CDR2 is SYGVKD. The length of the CDR3 is 15 residues. V was shortened by 3 bases and J by 0 bases, with 9 bases between the two germline ends. The CDR3 bases are TGTGCCATCAGTGACAACACCTTCTCTGGAAACACCATATATTTT. It is translated as CAISDNTFSGNTIYF.

The genes are TRBV14 and TRBJ2-2, with TRBD2 identical over 8 bases. Germline V CDR1 and CDR2: SGHDN, FVKESK. CDR3 length equals 15 residues. Losses at the gene ends were 7 bases for V and 4 bases for J; bases not matched to a gene: 8. CDR3: CASKARGGITGELFF. For the CDR3, the DNA is TGTGCCAGCAAAGCTCGGGGGGGGATCACCGGGGAGCTGTTTTTT.

Only a few counts were recorded for this clonotype. V is TRBV4-3 and J is TRBJ2-2; TRBD2 agrees at 13 bases. V lost 0 bases and J lost 4; bases outside the gene matches: 5. The germline V gene has CDR1 LGHNA and CDR2 YSLEER. The CDR3 loop spans 18 amino acids. The CDR3 sequence is CASSQDTSGGAITGELFF. CDR3 sequence (DNA): TGCGCCAGCAGCCAAGATACTAGCGGGGGGGCCATCACCGGGGAGCTGTTTTTT.

This clonotype appeared a few times. The CDR3 is CASSPTGINTGELFF. DNA for the CDR3: TGTGCCAGCAGCCCGACAGGGATCAACACCGGGGAGCTGTTTTTT. The V and J genes are TRBV4-2 and TRBJ2-2, with TRBD1 identical over 7 bases. CDR3 length equals 15 residues. Germline CDR1 LGHNA, CDR2 YNFKEQ. V dropped 4 bases and J dropped 2; count of bases not matched to a gene: 4.

The chain recombines TRBV7-9 with TRBJ1-2; the D is unclear. Trimming took off 0 bases at V and 8 bases at J, with 16 bases between the two ends. CDR3 size: 15 residues. The V gene's germline CDR1 is SEHNR and CDR2 FQNEAQ (reference sequence). The DNA of the CDR3 is TGTGCCAGCAGCTTAGCGAATCCATCGGGCTTCGGCTACACCTTC. Its translation: CASSLANPSGFGYTF.

The chain combines TRBV6-1 with TRBJ1-2; 7 nucleotides line up with TRBD1. CDR1 and CDR2 (germline): MNHNS, SASEGT. CDR3 length equals 14 residues. J gave up 6 bases and V 4 bases, and 8 bases lay outside the gene matches. The CDR3 DNA is TGTGCCAGCAGTGGAAGACAGGGCCGGGATGGCTACACCTTC. It is translated as CASSGRQGRDGYTF.